This T cell receptor beta chain was found in a study of blood T cell repertoires in COVID-19. Using immunoSEQ multiplex PCR, the repertoire was profiled, and TCRdb retains in-frame clones only, with some absent. The profile shows more than 70,000 clones, 60% to 80% of them singletons. The CDR3 has 13 amino acids. Looked up from germline, CDR1 is SGHRS and CDR2 is YFSETQ. Between the trimmed V and J ends, which lost 5 bases and 5 bases, there was a span of 13 bases. This clonotype originated in a human donor in a cohort sampled during active COVID-19. The V call is TRBV5-1, the J call TRBJ1-1; D uncertain. The sample comprised peripheral blood. CDR3 sequence: CASRNKGGTEAFF. The CDR3 DNA sequence: TGCGCCAGCAGAAACAAGGGAGGAACTGAAGCTTTCTTT.